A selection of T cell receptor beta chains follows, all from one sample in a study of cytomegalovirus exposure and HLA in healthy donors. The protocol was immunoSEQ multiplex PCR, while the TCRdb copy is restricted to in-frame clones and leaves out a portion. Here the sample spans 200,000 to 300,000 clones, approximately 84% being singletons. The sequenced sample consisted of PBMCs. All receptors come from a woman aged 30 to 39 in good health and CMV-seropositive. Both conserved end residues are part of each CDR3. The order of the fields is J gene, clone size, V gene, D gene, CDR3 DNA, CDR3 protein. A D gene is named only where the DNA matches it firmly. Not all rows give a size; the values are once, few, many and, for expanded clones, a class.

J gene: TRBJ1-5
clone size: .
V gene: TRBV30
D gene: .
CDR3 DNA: TGTGCCTGGAGTACGACGGGGTATCGGCAGCCCCAGCATTTT
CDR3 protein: CAWSTTGYRQPQHF

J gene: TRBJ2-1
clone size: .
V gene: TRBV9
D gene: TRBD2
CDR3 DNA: TGTGCCAGCAGCGCTAGCGGAAGCTCCTACAATGAGCAGTTCTTC
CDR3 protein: CASSASGSSYNEQFF

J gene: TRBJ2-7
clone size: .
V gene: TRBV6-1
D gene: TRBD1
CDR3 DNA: TGTGCCAGCAGTGAAGTTTCCTATACAGGGGGGCATAACTTC
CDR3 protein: CASSEVSYTGGHNF

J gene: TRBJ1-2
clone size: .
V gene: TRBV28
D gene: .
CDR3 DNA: TGTGCCAGCACCTCACAAATATATGGCTACACCTTC
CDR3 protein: CASTSQIYGYTF

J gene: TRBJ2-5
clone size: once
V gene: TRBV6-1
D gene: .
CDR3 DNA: TGTGCCAGCAGTGACCAAGTCGGCCAAGAGACCCAGTACTTC
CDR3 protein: CASSDQVGQETQYF

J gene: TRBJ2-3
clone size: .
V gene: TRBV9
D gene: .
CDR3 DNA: TGTGCCAGCAGCGTAGATCTACCTACCAAATCGCAGTATTTT
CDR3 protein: CASSVDLPTKSQYF

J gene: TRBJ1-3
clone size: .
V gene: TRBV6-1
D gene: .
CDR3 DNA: TGTGCCAGCAGTTTCAGCTCTGGAAACACCATATATTTT
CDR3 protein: CASSFSSGNTIYF

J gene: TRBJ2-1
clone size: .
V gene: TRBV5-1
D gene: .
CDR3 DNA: TGCGCCAGCAGCCTGGTTCCGGGAGATCTCTACAATGAGCAGTTCTTC
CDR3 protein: CASSLVPGDLYNEQFF

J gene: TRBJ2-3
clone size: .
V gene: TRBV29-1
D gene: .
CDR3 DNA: TGCAGCGTCCTACTTTTGGGACTCCTCGATACGCAGTATTTT
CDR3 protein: CSVLLLGLLDTQYF

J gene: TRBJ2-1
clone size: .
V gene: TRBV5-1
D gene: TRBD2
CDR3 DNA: TGCGCCAGCAGCTTCGCGGCTAGCGGTAACAATGAGCAGTTCTTC
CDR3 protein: CASSFAASGNNEQFF

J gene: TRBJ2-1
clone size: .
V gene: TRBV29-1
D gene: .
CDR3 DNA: TGCAGCGTTGGAGGGATCTCCTACAATGAGCAGTTCTTC
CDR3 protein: CSVGGISYNEQFF

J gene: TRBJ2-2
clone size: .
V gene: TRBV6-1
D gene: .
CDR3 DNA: TGTGCCAGCAACAGGAATTTGAACACCGGGGAGCTGTTTTTT
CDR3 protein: CASNRNLNTGELFF

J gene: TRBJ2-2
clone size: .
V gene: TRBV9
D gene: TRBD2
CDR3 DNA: TGTGCCAGCAGCGTAGCGGGGGGGGCGAACACCGGGGAGCTGTTTTTT
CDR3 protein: CASSVAGGANTGELFF

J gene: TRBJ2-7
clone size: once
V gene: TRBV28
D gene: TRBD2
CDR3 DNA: TGTGCCAGCAGTTCTCCTAGCGGGGGCTACGAGCAGTACTTC
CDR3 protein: CASSSPSGGYEQYF

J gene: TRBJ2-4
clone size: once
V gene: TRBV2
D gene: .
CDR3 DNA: TGTGCCAGCAGTGTCGGGTCTTCCAGGGGCATTCAGTACTTC
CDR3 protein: CASSVGSSRGIQYF

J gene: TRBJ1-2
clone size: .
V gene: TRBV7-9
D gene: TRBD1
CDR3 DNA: TGTGCCAGCAGCGAAACAGGGGGAGGGTACTATGGCTACACCTTC
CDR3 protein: CASSETGGGYYGYTF

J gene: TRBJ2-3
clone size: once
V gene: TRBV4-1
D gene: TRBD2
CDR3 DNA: TGCGCCAGCAGCCACCCACCGACTAGCGGGAGTCGTTTCGCAGATACGCAGTATTTT
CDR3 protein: CASSHPPTSGSRFADTQYF

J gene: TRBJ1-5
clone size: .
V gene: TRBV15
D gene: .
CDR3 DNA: TGTGCCACCAGCAGAGATTTTGGGGGCTGGGAACAGCCCCAGCATTTT
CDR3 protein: CATSRDFGGWEQPQHF

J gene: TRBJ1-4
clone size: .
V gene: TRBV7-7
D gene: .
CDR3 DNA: TGTGCTAGCATCCCCGGGGGGGAACCAAGGGAAAAACTGTTTTTT
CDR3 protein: CASIPGGEPREKLFF

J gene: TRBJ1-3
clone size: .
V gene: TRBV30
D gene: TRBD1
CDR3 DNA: TGTGCCTGGAGTCCTCTGACAGGGTTTGGAAACACCATATATTTT
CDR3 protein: CAWSPLTGFGNTIYF

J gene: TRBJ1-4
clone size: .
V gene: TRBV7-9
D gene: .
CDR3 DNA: TGTGCCAGCAGCTGGCGGGTAGGAGGGACTACGACGAATGAAAAACTGTTTTTT
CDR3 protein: CASSWRVGGTTTNEKLFF

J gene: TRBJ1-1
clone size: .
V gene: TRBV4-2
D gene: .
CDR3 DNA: TGTGCCAGCAGCCGGGGGGGAGGGGTCGAAGCTTTCTTT
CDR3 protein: CASSRGGGVEAFF

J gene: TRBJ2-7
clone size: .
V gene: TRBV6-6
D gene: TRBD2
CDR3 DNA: TGTGCCAGCAGTTACCGGACTAGCGGTAGCTCCTACGAGCAGTACTTC
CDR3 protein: CASSYRTSGSSYEQYF

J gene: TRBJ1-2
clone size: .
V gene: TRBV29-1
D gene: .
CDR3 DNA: TGCAGCGTTGAACAGGCAGGGATTTATGGCTACACCTTC
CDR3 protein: CSVEQAGIYGYTF

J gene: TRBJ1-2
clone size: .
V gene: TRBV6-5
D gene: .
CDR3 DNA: TGTGCCAGCACCCCCGGGGGGGCTATAGGAGGCTACACCTTC
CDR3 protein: CASTPGGAIGGYTF

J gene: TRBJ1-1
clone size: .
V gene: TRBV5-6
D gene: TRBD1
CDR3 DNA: TGTGCCAGCAGGACAGGGGGCGGGAACACTGAAGCTTTCTTT
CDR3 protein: CASRTGGGNTEAFF

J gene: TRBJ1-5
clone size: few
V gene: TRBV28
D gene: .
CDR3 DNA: TGTGCCAGCAGTTTAAGGGGAAGGTATCAGCCCCAGCATTTT
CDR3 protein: CASSLRGRYQPQHF

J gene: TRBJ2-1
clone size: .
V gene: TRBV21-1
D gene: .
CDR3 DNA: TGTGCCAGCACCCAAGGACGGACTACCTACAATGAGCAGTTCTTC
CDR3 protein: CASTQGRTTYNEQFF

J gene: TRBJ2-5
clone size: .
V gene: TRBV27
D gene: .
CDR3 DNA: TGTGCCAGCAGTTTATCCCCACAAGAGACCCAGTACTTC
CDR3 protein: CASSLSPQETQYF

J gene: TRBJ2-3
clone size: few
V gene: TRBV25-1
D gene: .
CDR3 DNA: TGTGCCAGCAGTCACGGGGATACGCAGTATTTT
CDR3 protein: CASSHGDTQYF

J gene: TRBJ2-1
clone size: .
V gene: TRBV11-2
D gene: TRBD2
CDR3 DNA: TGTGCCAGCAGCTTAGGTCTAGCGGGAGTCGATGAGCAGTTCTTC
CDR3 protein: CASSLGLAGVDEQFF

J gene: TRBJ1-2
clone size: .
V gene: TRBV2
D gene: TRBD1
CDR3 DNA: TGTGCCAGCAGTGAAGCGCTTGACAGGGAAGGCTATGGCTACACCTTC
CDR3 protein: CASSEALDREGYGYTF

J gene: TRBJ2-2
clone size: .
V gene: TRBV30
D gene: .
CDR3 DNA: TGTGCCTGGATGGCTGTTAGCCTACGATCTGGCGGGGAGCTGTTTTTT
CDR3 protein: CAWMAVSLRSGGELFF

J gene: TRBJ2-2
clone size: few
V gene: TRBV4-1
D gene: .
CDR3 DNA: TGCGCCAGCAGCCAACCTCAGGTCACCGGGGAGCTGTTTTTT
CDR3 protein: CASSQPQVTGELFF

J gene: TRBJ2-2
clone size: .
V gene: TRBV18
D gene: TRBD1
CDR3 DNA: TGTGCCAGCTCACCGGGACAGGCTAACACCGGGGAGCTGTTTTTT
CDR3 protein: CASSPGQANTGELFF

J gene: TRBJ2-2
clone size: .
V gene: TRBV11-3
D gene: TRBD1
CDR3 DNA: TGTGCCAGCAGCGCGGACAGGGGTGCCGGGGAGCTGTTTTTT
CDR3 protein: CASSADRGAGELFF

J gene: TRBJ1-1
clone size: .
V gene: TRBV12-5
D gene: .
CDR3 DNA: TGTGCTAGTGGTTTGGTAACCGGGCCAGCGGGCACTGAAGCTTTCTTT
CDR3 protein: CASGLVTGPAGTEAFF

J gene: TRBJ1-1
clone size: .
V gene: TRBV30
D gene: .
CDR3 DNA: TGTGCCTGGAATCTGGAGTATACTGAAGCTTTCTTT
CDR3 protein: CAWNLEYTEAFF

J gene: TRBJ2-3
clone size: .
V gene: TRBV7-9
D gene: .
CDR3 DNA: TGTGCCAGCAGCAACAGGGTTGGATCCACAGATACGCAGTATTTT
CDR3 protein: CASSNRVGSTDTQYF

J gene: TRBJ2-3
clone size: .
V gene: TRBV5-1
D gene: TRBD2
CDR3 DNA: TGCGCCAGCAGCTGGGAGGGACTAGCGGGAGGCGCAGATACGCAGTATTTT
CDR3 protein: CASSWEGLAGGADTQYF

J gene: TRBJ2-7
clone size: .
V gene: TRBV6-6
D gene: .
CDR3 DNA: TGTGCCAGCAGCCCCGGGGACTACGAGCAGTACTTC
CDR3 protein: CASSPGDYEQYF

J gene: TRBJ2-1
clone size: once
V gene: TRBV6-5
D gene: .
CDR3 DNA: TGTGCCAGCAGTTCGACTAGTAGCAATGAGCAGTTCTTC
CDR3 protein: CASSSTSSNEQFF

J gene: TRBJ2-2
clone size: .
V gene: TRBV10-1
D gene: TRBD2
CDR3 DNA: TGCGCCAGCAGTGAGTCGGGCGGGAGGAACACCGGGGAGCTGTTTTTT
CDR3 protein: CASSESGGRNTGELFF

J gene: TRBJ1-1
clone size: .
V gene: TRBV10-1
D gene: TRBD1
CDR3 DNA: TGCGCCAGCAGTGAGTCAGGGACAGGGAACAATGAAGCTTTCTTT
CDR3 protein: CASSESGTGNNEAFF

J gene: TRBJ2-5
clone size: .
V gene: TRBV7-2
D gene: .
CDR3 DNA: TGTGCCAGCAGCTTAGACAGAGAAGAGACCCAGTACTTC
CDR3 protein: CASSLDREETQYF

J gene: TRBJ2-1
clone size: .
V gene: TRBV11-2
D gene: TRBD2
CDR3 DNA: TGTGCCAGCAGCTTTTCAGCGGGGGGATACAATGAGCAGTTCTTC
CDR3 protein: CASSFSAGGYNEQFF

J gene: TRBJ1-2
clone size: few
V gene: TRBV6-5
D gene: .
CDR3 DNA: TGTGCCAGCAGTTCGCATGGGGCCGGAGGCTACACCTTC
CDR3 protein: CASSSHGAGGYTF

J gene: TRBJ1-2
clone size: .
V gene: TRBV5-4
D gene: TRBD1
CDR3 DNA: TGTGCCAGCAGCTTGAACAGGGGGCAAGGCTACACCTTC
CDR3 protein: CASSLNRGQGYTF

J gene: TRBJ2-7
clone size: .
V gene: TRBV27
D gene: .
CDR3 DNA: TGTGCCAGCAGTTTAGGAAAGGCGGGCGAGCAGTACTTC
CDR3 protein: CASSLGKAGEQYF

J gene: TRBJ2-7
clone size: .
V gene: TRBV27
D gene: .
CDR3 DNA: TGTGCCAGCAGTTACACAAGCGGTTCCTCCTACGAGCAGTACTTC
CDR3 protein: CASSYTSGSSYEQYF

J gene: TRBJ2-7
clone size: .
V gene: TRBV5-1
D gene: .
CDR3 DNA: TGCGCCAGCAGCTTGGTTTCAGGGATGCTCAACGAGCAGTACTTC
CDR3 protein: CASSLVSGMLNEQYF

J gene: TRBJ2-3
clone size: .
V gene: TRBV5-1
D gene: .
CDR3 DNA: TGCGCCAGCAGCTTACCACAGGGTGCAGATACGCAGTATTTT
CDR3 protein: CASSLPQGADTQYF